Listed below are T cell receptor beta chains from one sample, sequenced in a study of regulatory T cells in long-lasting Graves disease. TCRdb re-derived calls from the multiplex PCR reads in MiXCR, one entry per CDR3 protein. Seen here are 650,000 to 700,000 distinct CDR3 sequences, about 32% observed once, and the top ten hold 35% to 55%. Sequenced material: peripheral blood mononuclear cells (PBMCs), taken when the disease was refractory, from a patient treated with antithyroid drugs. The receptors come from a female donor with Graves disease. The conserved cysteine and the conserved F or W are not part of the CDR3 here. A D gene is named only where the DNA matches it firmly.

CDR3 length: 12; D gene: TRBD2; J gene: TRBJ2-7; V gene: TRBV2; CDR3 protein: ASSRLAGAYEQY
CDR3 length: 11; D gene: NA; J gene: TRBJ1-5; V gene: TRBV19; CDR3 protein: ASSIGKNQPQH
CDR3 length: 11; D gene: NA; J gene: TRBJ1-2; V gene: TRBV13; CDR3 protein: ASSWGPNYGYT
CDR3 length: 13; D gene: NA; J gene: TRBJ1-1; V gene: TRBV12-3/TRBV12-4; CDR3 protein: ASSPSRQMNTEAF
CDR3 length: 13; D gene: NA; J gene: TRBJ2-1; V gene: TRBV5-5; CDR3 protein: ASTLDDSSYNEQF
CDR3 length: 12; D gene: NA; J gene: TRBJ1-1; V gene: TRBV19; CDR3 protein: ASSINEAPVGAF
CDR3 length: 10; D gene: TRBD1; J gene: TRBJ1-2; V gene: TRBV29-1; CDR3 protein: SGGTEEYGYT
CDR3 length: 13; D gene: NA; J gene: TRBJ2-7; V gene: TRBV12-3/TRBV12-4; CDR3 protein: ASSPLGRTSYEQY
CDR3 length: 13; D gene: NA; J gene: TRBJ2-5; V gene: TRBV11-2; CDR3 protein: ASSPERGFQETQY
CDR3 length: 12; D gene: TRBD2; J gene: TRBJ2-3; V gene: TRBV30; CDR3 protein: AWTSGSGTDTQY
CDR3 length: 10; D gene: NA; J gene: TRBJ2-5; V gene: TRBV18; CDR3 protein: ASSPVKETQY
CDR3 length: 11; D gene: TRBD2; J gene: TRBJ2-7; V gene: TRBV20-1; CDR3 protein: SVRSGTSGEQY
CDR3 length: 13; D gene: NA; J gene: TRBJ2-1; V gene: TRBV4-1; CDR3 protein: ASSQADSDYNEQF
CDR3 length: 11; D gene: NA; J gene: TRBJ2-7; V gene: TRBV19; CDR3 protein: ASSRGTDYEQY
CDR3 length: 14; D gene: TRBD1; J gene: TRBJ1-6; V gene: TRBV28; CDR3 protein: ASTNRGGISGSPLH
CDR3 length: 11; D gene: NA; J gene: TRBJ2-7; V gene: TRBV6-2/TRBV6-3; CDR3 protein: ASRKLADYEQY
CDR3 length: 11; D gene: NA; J gene: TRBJ1-1; V gene: TRBV29-1; CDR3 protein: SVRQFDNTEAF
CDR3 length: 11; D gene: TRBD1; J gene: TRBJ2-5; V gene: TRBV29-1; CDR3 protein: SGGTGGTETQY
CDR3 length: 14; D gene: TRBD2; J gene: TRBJ2-2; V gene: TRBV15; CDR3 protein: ATSRAGTSGSGELF
CDR3 length: 11; D gene: NA; J gene: TRBJ1-4; V gene: TRBV29-1; CDR3 protein: SAARRGAEKLF
CDR3 length: 13; D gene: NA; J gene: TRBJ1-5; V gene: TRBV28; CDR3 protein: ASSSDLRNNQPQH
CDR3 length: 11; D gene: NA; J gene: TRBJ2-7; V gene: TRBV5-1; CDR3 protein: ASSLNVGSEQY
CDR3 length: 13; D gene: TRBD2; J gene: TRBJ2-7; V gene: TRBV3-1; CDR3 protein: ASSQDPGRAYEQY
CDR3 length: 14; D gene: NA; J gene: TRBJ1-5; V gene: TRBV19; CDR3 protein: ASTPSDGDLRQPQH
CDR3 length: 12; D gene: TRBD1; J gene: TRBJ2-2; V gene: TRBV29-1; CDR3 protein: SVEGQQNTGELF
CDR3 length: 13; D gene: NA; J gene: TRBJ2-5; V gene: TRBV28; CDR3 protein: ASSLRLHRQETQY
CDR3 length: 14; D gene: TRBD1; J gene: TRBJ2-7; V gene: TRBV12-3/TRBV12-4; CDR3 protein: ASSRRPWTGLVEQY
CDR3 length: 11; D gene: NA; J gene: TRBJ1-1; V gene: TRBV28; CDR3 protein: ASSLYKPGEAF
CDR3 length: 13; D gene: NA; J gene: TRBJ1-2; V gene: TRBV4-1; CDR3 protein: ASSQDERFNYGYT
CDR3 length: 12; D gene: TRBD1; J gene: TRBJ1-2; V gene: TRBV25-1; CDR3 protein: ASSEPRTGNGYT
CDR3 length: 11; D gene: NA; J gene: TRBJ1-1; V gene: TRBV12-3/TRBV12-4; CDR3 protein: ASSLLTGTEAF
CDR3 length: 13; D gene: NA; J gene: TRBJ1-2; V gene: TRBV6-1; CDR3 protein: ASSEPDGQPYGYT
CDR3 length: 13; D gene: NA; J gene: TRBJ1-1; V gene: TRBV6-5; CDR3 protein: ASSSRISRGSEAF
CDR3 length: 11; D gene: NA; J gene: TRBJ1-2; V gene: TRBV30; CDR3 protein: AWRDSTGYGYT
CDR3 length: 14; D gene: TRBD2; J gene: TRBJ2-7; V gene: TRBV6-1; CDR3 protein: ASNNRVGTKTYEQY
CDR3 length: 14; D gene: TRBD1; J gene: TRBJ1-2; V gene: TRBV5-1; CDR3 protein: ASSTGTATINYGYT
CDR3 length: 8; D gene: NA; J gene: TRBJ1-1; V gene: TRBV12-3/TRBV12-4; CDR3 protein: ASSLVEAF
CDR3 length: 15; D gene: NA; J gene: TRBJ1-1; V gene: TRBV7-9; CDR3 protein: ASSLVGGSGGNTEAF
CDR3 length: 15; D gene: NA; J gene: TRBJ1-1; V gene: TRBV18; CDR3 protein: ASSPRDTKDRNTEAF
CDR3 length: 14; D gene: NA; J gene: TRBJ2-5; V gene: TRBV20-1; CDR3 protein: SAEPILSTVKETQY
CDR3 length: 10; D gene: NA; J gene: TRBJ2-4; V gene: TRBV20-1; CDR3 protein: SARGGRGIQY
CDR3 length: 9; D gene: NA; J gene: TRBJ2-7; V gene: TRBV27; CDR3 protein: ASSYDSPKY
CDR3 length: 13; D gene: TRBD2; J gene: TRBJ2-1; V gene: TRBV2; CDR3 protein: ASRAGLAGYNEQF
CDR3 length: 13; D gene: TRBD1; J gene: TRBJ2-7; V gene: TRBV6-5; CDR3 protein: ASSYPRTGHYEQY
CDR3 length: 12; D gene: NA; J gene: TRBJ1-6; V gene: TRBV27; CDR3 protein: ASSPWGEASPLH
CDR3 length: 15; D gene: NA; J gene: TRBJ1-5; V gene: TRBV5-8; CDR3 protein: ASSLRGGQAAGQPQH
CDR3 length: 11; D gene: NA; J gene: TRBJ1-2; V gene: TRBV7-9; CDR3 protein: ASSLLMGYGYT
CDR3 length: 14; D gene: NA; J gene: TRBJ1-2; V gene: TRBV4-1; CDR3 protein: ASSQDPTRANYGYT
CDR3 length: 13; D gene: NA; J gene: TRBJ1-1; V gene: TRBV7-9; CDR3 protein: ASSPRGPEDTEAF